This T cell receptor beta chain originates from a study of vaccination and CD4 T cells after COVID-19. Trimming pared 7 bases from V and 7 bases from J, leaving 16 bases between. The CDR3 totals 13 residues. The Oncomine TCR Beta short-read assay sequenced DNA from cultured CD4+ T cells. TCRdb re-called the PCR reads through MiXCR, storing one row per CDR3 protein. The sample yields about 12,000 distinct CDR3 sequences, roughly 36% seen once. Treatment indicated: roughly 10-day PBMC culture with coronavirus spike peptide pools or control peptides (ViraFEST assay). This clonotype was recorded a few times. What it binds is unknown.

This rearrangement joins TRBV12-3 or TRBV12-4 to TRBJ1-2; D might be TRBD1 (6 bases). This clonotype was sampled from a human donor with COVID-19. Source material: cultured CD4+ T cells from blood. The CDR3 nucleotides read TGTGCCAGCACCTACAGGGACCCCAGTGGCTACACCTTC. It is translated as CASTYRDPSGYTF.